This T cell receptor (beta chain) was retrieved from a study of OX40 agonist ivuxolimab in advanced cancers. Study summary: At roughly 80% male, the cohort had a mean age of around 56 years, ranging from about 23 to 80. General observations from the study: Clonal expansion was seen in CD4+ and CD8+ blood T cells by week 6 at 0.1 to 3.0 mg/kg. Expanded clones tended on average to be more numerous among CD8+ T cells than CD4+.

Using immunoSEQ multiplex PCR, the repertoire was profiled, and TCRdb retains in-frame clones only, with some absent. The sample carries 30,000 to 40,000 clones, roughly 76% recorded once. A remark on this clone: Its antigen remains unidentified.

In germline, CDR1 is MNHEY, CDR2 SMNVEV (reference sequence). The CDR3 spans 13 residues. V gave up 6 bases and J gave up 2 bases, with 11 bases separating them. Source: CD4+ or CD8+ T cells sorted from blood, taken in a trial of the OX40 agonist ivuxolimab. The genes are TRBV27 and TRBJ2-7, with a possible D match to TRBD1 (6 bases). This clonotype was obtained from an adult with an advanced solid tumor such as melanoma, head and neck, liver or kidney cancer. The CDR3 protein is CASRPTGAYEQYF. CDR3 coding DNA: TGTGCCAGCAGACCGACAGGCGCCTACGAGCAGTACTTC.